The rows below give T cell receptor beta chains drawn from one sample of a study of breast tumors, draining lymph nodes, adjacent tissues. TCRdb used MiXCR to reprocess the multiplex PCR reads, holding one entry per CDR3 protein. The sample yields approximately 88,000 distinct CDR3 sequences, roughly 29% seen once. Source material: axillary lymph node tissue. These receptors all stem from a female donor with breast cancer. Some clones in this sample may be carry-over from other donors' samples. Both conserved end residues are trimmed from each CDR3. The D gene is left open where the match is weak.

d_call: .; v_call: TRBV30; cdr3_aa: ASPLGGEKLF
d_call: .; v_call: TRBV20-1; cdr3_aa: SARDPWTGRGETQY
d_call: TRBD1; v_call: TRBV27; cdr3_aa: ASSPKGGQGRNSNQPQH
d_call: .; v_call: TRBV5-1; cdr3_aa: ASSFQGPTTNEKLF
d_call: .; v_call: TRBV6-2/TRBV6-3; cdr3_aa: ASSPSLRTELF
d_call: .; v_call: TRBV7-2; cdr3_aa: ASSLGAGTPYEQY
d_call: .; v_call: TRBV20-1; cdr3_aa: SAERQGYEQY
d_call: .; v_call: TRBV10-3; cdr3_aa: AIGESGGSYHGYT
d_call: .; v_call: TRBV28; cdr3_aa: ASKTSNYGYT
d_call: TRBD1; v_call: TRBV28; cdr3_aa: ASSAPGTGLRYEQY
d_call: TRBD2; v_call: TRBV20-1; cdr3_aa: SARALSGRANNEQF
d_call: .; v_call: TRBV20-1; cdr3_aa: SAIRPPVNNEQF
d_call: TRBD1; v_call: TRBV7-2; cdr3_aa: ASSLRWDRQETQY
d_call: .; v_call: TRBV12-3/TRBV12-4; cdr3_aa: ASRLSSGANVLT
d_call: TRBD2; v_call: TRBV5-1; cdr3_aa: ASSSGAGGGTDTQY
d_call: TRBD2; v_call: TRBV29-1; cdr3_aa: SVAPTSFNEQF
d_call: .; v_call: TRBV6-1; cdr3_aa: ASSGPQAFGQY
d_call: .; v_call: TRBV30; cdr3_aa: AATSYNEQF
d_call: .; v_call: TRBV9; cdr3_aa: ASSPTRSLSGNTIY
d_call: .; v_call: TRBV6-2/TRBV6-3; cdr3_aa: ASSYGGWDGTEAF
d_call: .; v_call: TRBV28; cdr3_aa: ASRPGPAGNTIY
d_call: .; v_call: TRBV19; cdr3_aa: ASKEGGTNEKLF
d_call: TRBD2; v_call: TRBV20-1; cdr3_aa: SAPTSGELQQY
d_call: .; v_call: TRBV10-3; cdr3_aa: AISDTDTQY
d_call: TRBD2; v_call: TRBV28; cdr3_aa: ASSPASGRLDTQY
d_call: .; v_call: TRBV29-1; cdr3_aa: SVEGDPGHTFYEQY
d_call: .; v_call: TRBV18; cdr3_aa: ASSRGISNSPLH
d_call: .; v_call: TRBV13; cdr3_aa: ASSLYLAPQETQY
d_call: TRBD1; v_call: TRBV24-1; cdr3_aa: ATSAYRGLDGYT
d_call: TRBD1; v_call: TRBV7-9; cdr3_aa: ASSPDRGRTEAF
d_call: .; v_call: TRBV20-1; cdr3_aa: SASRDPYNEQF
d_call: .; v_call: TRBV27; cdr3_aa: ASSLRRGGGYT
d_call: .; v_call: TRBV20-1; cdr3_aa: SASMVYEQY
d_call: .; v_call: TRBV6-2/TRBV6-3; cdr3_aa: ASRKGTDYGYT
d_call: .; v_call: TRBV19; cdr3_aa: ASSPTVLYEQY
d_call: TRBD1; v_call: TRBV6-2/TRBV6-3; cdr3_aa: ASSSLGQGWDYGYT
d_call: .; v_call: TRBV24-1; cdr3_aa: ATSDLNRAPGELF
d_call: .; v_call: TRBV5-6; cdr3_aa: ASSLLGSSYEQY
d_call: .; v_call: TRBV6-1; cdr3_aa: ASCKIWGGETQY
d_call: TRBD1; v_call: TRBV20-1; cdr3_aa: SARGTGDQPQH
d_call: TRBD1; v_call: TRBV10-3; cdr3_aa: AIRADRGTMNTGAF
d_call: .; v_call: TRBV18; cdr3_aa: ASSASGTASYEQY
d_call: .; v_call: TRBV19; cdr3_aa: ASMGNNYGYT
d_call: TRBD2; v_call: TRBV12-3/TRBV12-4; cdr3_aa: ASSTQLSSGRYEQY
d_call: TRBD1; v_call: TRBV5-5; cdr3_aa: ASSFSAGTGKFSYEQY
d_call: .; v_call: TRBV29-1; cdr3_aa: SVRVITEAF
d_call: TRBD2; v_call: TRBV4-1; cdr3_aa: ASSQDASGNTGELF
d_call: .; v_call: TRBV4-3; cdr3_aa: ASSQGGRDQPQH
d_call: .; v_call: TRBV11-3; cdr3_aa: ASSSGALAKNIQY
d_call: .; v_call: TRBV19; cdr3_aa: ASSSTGFSAKNIQY
d_call: TRBD2; v_call: TRBV18; cdr3_aa: ASSPRGGPSGRTYNEQF
d_call: TRBD1; v_call: TRBV9; cdr3_aa: ASSLTGAGGEKLF
d_call: .; v_call: TRBV30; cdr3_aa: ASDRGTESGYT
d_call: .; v_call: TRBV7-2; cdr3_aa: ASSLRGAGKNTEPF
d_call: .; v_call: TRBV18; cdr3_aa: ASSPGAAGNQPQH
d_call: .; v_call: TRBV9; cdr3_aa: ASSTHLGGYEQY
d_call: TRBD1; v_call: TRBV7-4; cdr3_aa: ASSSAGTGLGGWVLAQH
d_call: TRBD2; v_call: TRBV4-2; cdr3_aa: ASGLAGHNEQF
d_call: TRBD1; v_call: TRBV5-1; cdr3_aa: ASSSRQGNSGNTIY